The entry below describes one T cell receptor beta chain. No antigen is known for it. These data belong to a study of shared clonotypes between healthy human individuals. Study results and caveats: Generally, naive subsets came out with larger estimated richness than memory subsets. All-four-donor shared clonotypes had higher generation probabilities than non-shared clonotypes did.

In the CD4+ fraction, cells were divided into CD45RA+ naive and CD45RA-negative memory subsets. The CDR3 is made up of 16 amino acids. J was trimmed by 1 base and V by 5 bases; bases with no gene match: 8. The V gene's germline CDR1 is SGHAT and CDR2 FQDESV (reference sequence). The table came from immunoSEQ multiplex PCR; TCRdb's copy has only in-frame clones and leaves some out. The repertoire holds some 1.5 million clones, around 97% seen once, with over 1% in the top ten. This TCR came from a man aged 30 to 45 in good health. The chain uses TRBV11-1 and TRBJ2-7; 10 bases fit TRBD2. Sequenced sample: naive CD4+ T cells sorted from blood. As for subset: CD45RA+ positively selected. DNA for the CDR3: TGTGCCAGCAGCGTATACGGGACTAGCGTATCCTACGAGCAGTACTTC. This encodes CASSVYGTSVSYEQYF.